A single sample is the source of the 27 T cell receptor beta chains below, sequenced in a study of STAT3 mutations in large granular lymphocyte leukemia. Here immunoSEQ multiplex PCR was the method, and the copy in TCRdb shows in-frame clones only, minus some. The sample holds about 9,700 clones, 70% to 90% seen once. These receptors lack a known antigen. Findings and limits, study-wide: Every T-cell large granular lymphocyte leukemia patient had at least one immunodominant TCR beta clonotype.

The sample consisted of peripheral blood mononuclear cells. The receptor source for this set is a man between 60 and 75 years old with T-cell large granular lymphocyte leukemia. Some clones in this sample may be carry-over from other donors' samples.

The CDR3 is CASSAGSGDEQYF. DNA of the CDR3: TGCGCCAGCAGCGCGGGGAGTGGAGACGAGCAGTACTTC. The genes are TRBV5-1 and TRBJ2-7; a weak D match, TRBD2 (6 bases). This CDR3 region has 13 residues. Germline lookup yields CDR1 SGHRS and CDR2 YFSETQ. The V and J ends lost 4 bases and 5 bases respectively, with 13 bases between them. Combining the CDR3 with reference TRBV5-1 and TRBJ2-7 gives the whole variable domain KAGVTQTPRYLIKTRGQQVTLSCSPISGHRSVSWYQQTPGQGLQFLFEYFSETQRNKGNFPGRFSGRQFSNSRSEMNVSTLELGDSALYLCASSAGSGDEQYFGPGTRLTVT.

The V and J genes are TRBV11-2 and TRBJ1-6; D ambiguous. The V and J ends lost 5 bases and 0 bases respectively, with 5 bases between them. CDR1 SGHAT and CDR2 FQNNGV come from the germline V gene. This CDR3 has 14 amino acids. This chain's CDR3 is CASSSYSYNSPLHF. CDR3 nucleotide sequence: TGTGCCAGCAGCAGCTACTCCTATAATTCACCCCTCCACTTT.

V usage is TRBV19 and J usage is TRBJ1-1, with D hard to call. Germline loops: CDR1 LNHDA, CDR2 SQIVND (reference sequence). V lost 8 bases, J lost 2 bases, and 6 bases lay in between. The CDR3 spans 11 residues. The CDR3 coding sequence is TGTGCCAGTCTCGGAAACACTGAAGCTTTCTTT. Translating gives CASLGNTEAFF.

The chain links TRBV11-2 to TRBJ2-7, with 12 bases matching TRBD1. V shed 5 bases, J shed 0 bases, and the junction held 8 bases outside the gene matches. This CDR3 is built from 17 residues. CDR1 SGHAT and CDR2 FQNNGV come from the germline V gene. CDR3 sequence reads: CASSLGTGGLDSYEQYF. In DNA form, the CDR3 reads TGTGCCAGCAGCCTAGGGACAGGGGGCCTAGACTCCTACGAGCAGTACTTC.

This clone was picked up one time. The rearrangement links TRBV5-1 to TRBJ1-3, with D unresolved. Germline V gene lookup returns CDR1 SGHRS and CDR2 YFSETQ. V dropped 0 bases and J dropped 4 bases, with 8 bases sitting between them. The CDR3 length is 14 residues. CDR3 sequence reads: CASSLDAAGNTIYF. The CDR3 nucleotides read TGCGCCAGCAGCTTGGATGCAGCAGGAAACACCATATATTTT.

The chain is built from TRBV5-6 and TRBJ2-2, with 8 bases fitting TRBD1. The CDR3 runs to 15 residues. Germline V lookup: CDR1 SGHDT, CDR2 YYEEEE. With 4 bases clipped from V and 4 bases from J, the junction kept 6 bases outside the gene matches. The CDR3 nucleotides are TGTGCCAGCAGCGGGGGACAGGAGGGCACCGGGGAGCTGTTTTTT. Its protein product is CASSGGQEGTGELFF.

V and J are TRBV5-1 and TRBJ1-4, with D unclear. Germline CDR1 is SGHRS and CDR2 is YFSETQ. The CDR3 is made up of 15 amino acids. V gave up 4 bases and J gave up 4 bases, with 14 bases separating them. The DNA of the CDR3 is TGCGCCAGCAGCGGTTCTTCTGTATATAATGAAAAACTGTTTTTT. As protein: CASSGSSVYNEKLFF.

The J gene is TRBJ2-5, the V gene TRBV11-2, with D uncertain. CDR3 length: 15 residues. Germline CDR1 is SGHAT and CDR2 is FQNNGV. V was trimmed by 6 bases and J by 5 bases, leaving 19 bases between them. The CDR3 bases are TGTGCCAGCAGGGCCCCCGGGCTGTTACGCGAGACCCAGTACTTC. It specifies CASRAPGLLRETQYF.

The chain uses TRBV27 and TRBJ2-7, with 10 bases lining up with TRBD1. Germline assignment: CDR1 MNHEY and CDR2 SMNVEV (reference sequence). CDR3 length: 15 residues. V shed 8 bases, J shed 3 bases, and the junction held 10 bases outside the gene matches. The CDR3, as DNA: TGTGCCAGCGCTCCTTTACGGGACAGGGGCTACGAGCAGTACTTC. Amino acid sequence: CASAPLRDRGYEQYF.

As for this clone: This sample also contains other DNA sequences that code for the same CDR3. The chain links TRBV28 to TRBJ1-2; D is ambiguous. Germline assignment: CDR1 MDHEN and CDR2 SYDVKM. The CDR3 runs to 13 residues. Trimming removed 3 bases from V and 5 bases from J, with 10 bases in between. The CDR3 DNA follows: TGTGCCAGCAGTTTGTCACGGGCTTATGGCTACACCTTC. This gives the protein CASSLSRAYGYTF.

In this sample, this clone turned up once. The chain uses TRBV19 and TRBJ1-6; maybe TRBD1 (6 bases). The germline V gene has CDR1 LNHDA and CDR2 SQIVND (reference sequence). The CDR3 spans 15 residues. With 4 bases removed from V and 7 bases from J, the gap between germline ends came to 14 bases. The CDR3 region has the DNA TGTGCCAGTAGTACTTCAGGGGTCCCCAATTCACCCCTCCACTTT. Its translation: CASSTSGVPNSPLHF. Based on the CDR3 plus reference TRBV19 and TRBJ1-6, the full variable domain is DGGITQSPKYLFRKEGQNVTLSCEQNLNHDAMYWYRQDPGQGLRLIYYSQIVNDFQKGDIAEGYSVSREKKESFPLTVTSAQKNPTAFYLCASSTSGVPNSPLHFGNGTRLTVT.

The chain has TRBV7-8 and TRBJ2-3; 12 bases align to TRBD2. Germline V gene data show CDR1 as SGHVS and CDR2 as FQNEAQ. The trim removed 5 bases at V and 5 bases at J, leaving 5 bases unmatched. There are 15 residues in the CDR3. In DNA, the CDR3 is TGTGCCAGCAGCGGACTAGCGGGGTGGATAGATACGCAGTATTTT. Residues: CASSGLAGWIDTQYF.

This clone was observed a few times. The V and J genes are TRBV4-1 and TRBJ1-2, with D uncertain. This CDR3 region has 13 residues. In germline, CDR1 is MGHRA, CDR2 YSYEKL. V gave up 1 base and J gave up 8 bases, with 11 bases separating them. The CDR3 DNA is TGCGCCAGCAGCCAAGGGGTCCGGGAGGGCTACACCTTC. Amino acid sequence: CASSQGVREGYTF.

The CDR3 here is CALSGGRNEQFF. Written as DNA, the CDR3 is TGTGCCCTTAGCGGGGGACGAAATGAGCAGTTCTTC. The chain uses TRBV30 and TRBJ2-1; 9 positions match TRBD2. The junction had 6 bases not matched to a gene; V was cut back by 8 bases and J by 7 bases. Germline CDR1 reads GTSNPN; CDR2 reads SVGIG (reference sequence). The CDR3 is 12 amino acids.

The chain employs TRBV7-2 and TRBJ2-7, with D unresolved. V shed 1 base and J shed 0 bases, with 10 bases lying between them. CDR1 is SGHTA and CDR2 is FQGNSA in the germline V gene. The CDR3 length is 15 residues. This CDR3 is CASSLGVAYSYEQYF. The CDR3 DNA reads TGTGCCAGCAGCTTAGGGGTAGCTTACTCCTACGAGCAGTACTTC.

The chain is built from TRBV19 and TRBJ2-2, with TRBD2 identical over 10 bases. J was trimmed by 4 bases and V by 6 bases; bases with no gene match: 14. The germline gives CDR1 LNHDA, CDR2 SQIVND (reference sequence). The CDR3 has 18 residues. The CDR3 reads CASSPFIPGLAFTGELFF. The CDR3, as DNA: TGTGCCAGTAGCCCCTTTATCCCGGGACTAGCGTTCACCGGGGAGCTGTTTTTT.

The gene calls are TRBV5-4 and TRBJ2-2; 7 nucleotides agree with TRBD2. V was clipped by 0 bases and J by 4 bases; unmatched bases: 6. The germline V gene has CDR1 SGHNT and CDR2 YYREEE (reference sequence). The CDR3 is 16 residues long. Written as DNA, the CDR3 is TGTGCCAGCAGCTTGGATCCAGCGGGAAGCACCGGGGAGCTGTTTTTT. Translating it yields CASSLDPAGSTGELFF. Together with reference TRBV5-4 and TRBJ2-2, the CDR3 gives the full variable domain: ETGVTQSPTHLIKTRGQQVTLRCSSQSGHNTVSWYQQALGQGPQFIFQYYREEENGRGNFPPRFSGLQFPNYSSELNVNALELDDSALYLCASSLDPAGSTGELFFGEGSRLTVL.

This clone was observed a handful of times. The V gene is TRBV15, the J gene TRBJ2-5; D not resolved. This CDR3 comprises 15 residues. The germline CDR1 and CDR2 sequences are LNHNV and YYDKDF (reference sequence). V was clipped by 0 bases and J by 4 bases, with 12 bases between them. CDR3 region: CATSRDWVSVETQYF. The CDR3, as DNA: TGTGCCACCAGCAGAGATTGGGTTTCGGTAGAGACCCAGTACTTC. The variable domain in full, completed from reference TRBV15 and TRBJ2-5, reads DAMVIQNPRYQVTQFGKPVTLSCSQTLNHNVMYWYQQKSSQAPKLLFHYYDKDFNNEADTPDNFQSRRPNTSFCFLDIRSPGLGDTAMYLCATSRDWVSVETQYFGPGTRLLVL.

V is TRBV30 and J is TRBJ1-5, with TRBD1 as a possible D gene (5 bases). With 0 bases removed from V and 1 base from J, the gap between germline ends came to 7 bases. Germline V gene sequence: CDR1 GTSNPN, CDR2 SVGIG (reference sequence). There are 14 residues in the CDR3. CDR3 DNA: TGTGCCTGGAGTGTGGACACGAGCAATCAGCCCCAGCATTTT. It encodes CAWSVDTSNQPQHF.

The table lists this clone with a count of one. This chain joins TRBV5-1 and TRBJ2-1; D is unclear. The V gene's germline CDR1 is SGHRS and CDR2 YFSETQ. V lost 3 bases and J 4 bases, leaving 14 bases between the germline ends. There are 15 residues in the CDR3. CDR3 sequence: CASSSGRMGYNEQFF. The CDR3 DNA reads TGCGCCAGCAGCTCGGGTAGGATGGGGTACAATGAGCAGTTCTTC.

The chain is built from TRBV10-3 and TRBJ2-1; 8 nucleotides align to TRBD2. V was clipped by 6 bases and J by 5 bases; unmatched bases: 9. This CDR3 comprises 15 residues. The germline V gene has CDR1 ENHRY and CDR2 SYGVKD. Here the CDR3 reads CAISPQRGPDNEQFF. The CDR3 bases are TGTGCCATCAGCCCACAGCGGGGGCCAGACAATGAGCAGTTCTTC.

This clone was observed a single time. The genes are TRBV28 and TRBJ2-7; D is ambiguous. Looked up from germline, CDR1 is MDHEN and CDR2 is SYDVKM. Trimming left V 2 bases short and J 8 bases short, with 10 bases between. The CDR3 spans 12 residues. Here the CDR3 DNA reads TGTGCCAGCAGTTTAGGACGATTAAAGCAGTACTTC. Translating gives CASSLGRLKQYF.

The J gene is TRBJ2-7, the V gene TRBV7-3; TRBD1 or TRBD2 may be the D gene (5 bases each). V was shortened by 5 bases and J by 0 bases, with 14 bases between the two germline ends. The CDR3 is made up of 15 amino acids. Germline loops: CDR1 SGHTA, CDR2 FQGTGA. Here the CDR3 reads CASSPMPGSSYEQYF. CDR3 DNA: TGTGCCAGCAGCCCAATGCCAGGGAGCTCCTACGAGCAGTACTTC.

CDR3 amino acids: CASSSGTDNSPLHF. The CDR3 DNA follows: TGTGCCAGCAGCTCGGGGACAGATAATTCACCCCTCCACTTT. The V and J genes are TRBV7-3 and TRBJ1-6; TRBD1 agrees at 7 bases. The CDR3 is 14 residues long. Germline V gives CDR1 SGHTA, CDR2 FQGTGA. J gave up 5 bases and V 4 bases, and 2 bases lay outside the gene matches.

The CDR3 reads CASSRQGTGKETQYF. The CDR3, as DNA: TGCGCCAGCAGCCGCCAGGGGACAGGTAAAGAGACCCAGTACTTC. V is TRBV5-1 and J is TRBJ2-5, with TRBD1 identical over 8 bases. This CDR3 has 15 amino acids. Germline-derived CDR1 and CDR2 are SGHRS and YFSETQ. Trimming cost V 4 bases and J 3 bases; bases outside gene matches: 8.

The genes are TRBV28 and TRBJ1-1; D may be TRBD1 (6 bases). Germline V lookup: CDR1 MDHEN, CDR2 SYDVKM. This CDR3 is built from 15 residues. The V and J ends lost 5 bases and 1 base respectively, with 14 bases between them. The CDR3 DNA follows: TGTGCCAGCAGTCGTGGGACAACGACGAACACTGAAGCTTTCTTT. Its translation is CASSRGTTTNTEAFF.

The genes are TRBV11-2 and TRBJ1-1, with TRBD1 as a possible D gene (5 bases). V gave up 0 bases and J gave up 1 base, with 12 bases separating them. The germline V gene encodes CDR1 SGHAT and CDR2 FQNNGV. The CDR3 contains 16 residues. In DNA form, the CDR3 reads TGTGCCAGCAGCTTAGAATTCGGCAGGGCGAACACTGAAGCTTTCTTT. Protein product: CASSLEFGRANTEAFF.